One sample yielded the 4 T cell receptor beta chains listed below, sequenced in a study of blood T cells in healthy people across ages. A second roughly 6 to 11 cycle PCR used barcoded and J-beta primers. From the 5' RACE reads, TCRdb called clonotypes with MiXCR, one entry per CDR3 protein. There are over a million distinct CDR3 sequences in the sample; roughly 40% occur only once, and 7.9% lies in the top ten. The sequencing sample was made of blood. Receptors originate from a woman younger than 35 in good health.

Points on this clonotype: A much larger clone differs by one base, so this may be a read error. The CDR3 region has the DNA TGTGCCAGCAGTGTATCGGTTCAGTACAATGAGCAGTTCTTC. Its protein product is CASSVSVQYNEQFF. The rearrangement links TRBV27 to TRBJ2-1; no clear D gene. The CDR3 has 14 residues. In germline, CDR1 is MNHEY, CDR2 SMNVEV (reference sequence).

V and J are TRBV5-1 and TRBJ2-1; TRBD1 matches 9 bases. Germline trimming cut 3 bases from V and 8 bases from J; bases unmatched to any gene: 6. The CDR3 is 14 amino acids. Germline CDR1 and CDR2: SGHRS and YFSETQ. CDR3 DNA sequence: TGCGCCAGCAGCTCGCGGGACAGGGTTGATGAGCAGTTCTTC. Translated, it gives CASSSRDRVDEQFF.

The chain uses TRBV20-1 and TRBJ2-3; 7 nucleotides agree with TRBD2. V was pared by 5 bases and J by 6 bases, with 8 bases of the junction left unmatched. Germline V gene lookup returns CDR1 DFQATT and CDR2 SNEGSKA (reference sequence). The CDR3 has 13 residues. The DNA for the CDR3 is TGCAGTGCTTCCCGGACTAGTATGGATACGCAGTATTTT. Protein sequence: CSASRTSMDTQYF.

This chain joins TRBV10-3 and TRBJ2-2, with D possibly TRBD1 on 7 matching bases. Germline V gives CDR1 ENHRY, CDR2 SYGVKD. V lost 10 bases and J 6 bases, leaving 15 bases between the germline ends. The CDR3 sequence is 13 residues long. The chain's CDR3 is CATRQGEAGELFF. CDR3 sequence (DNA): TGTGCCACCCGTCAGGGGGAGGCCGGGGAGCTGTTTTTT.